The next 20 T cell receptor beta chains were all read from a single sample in a study of cytomegalovirus exposure and HLA in healthy donors. 13 Jbeta primers and 60 Vbeta primers were used for the PCR. Sequenced by immunoSEQ multiplex PCR; TCRdb stores in-frame clones only, minus some. The sample has about 160,000 clones; approximately 70% are singletons. The sequenced material came from PBMCs. The origin of the receptors is a man in his forties in good health and CMV-seropositive.

The rearrangement joins TRBV7-6 to TRBJ2-7; 10 bases are shared with TRBD1. CDR1 SGHVS and CDR2 FNYEAQ come from the germline V gene. J was trimmed by 7 bases and V by 4 bases; bases with no gene match: 10. This CDR3 region has 15 residues. CDR3 nucleotides: TGTGCCAGCAGCTCCTCCGGGACAGGGGCGGTGGAGCAGTACTTC. Encoded protein: CASSSSGTGAVEQYF.

The chain couples TRBV4-1 to TRBJ1-6; TRBD1 aligns across 7 bases. V was clipped by 0 bases and J by 6 bases; unmatched bases: 8. The CDR3 has 17 amino acids. CDR1 is MGHRA and CDR2 is YSYEKL in the germline V gene. Here the CDR3 reads CASSQESGQRGNSPLHF. The CDR3 DNA is TGCGCCAGCAGCCAAGAATCGGGACAGCGCGGTAATTCACCCCTCCACTTT.

This clone was counted only a few times. The V call is TRBV6-6, the J call TRBJ2-7; D perhaps matches TRBD2 (6 bases). CDR1 is MNHNY and CDR2 is SVGAGI in the germline V gene (reference sequence). The length of the CDR3 is 14 residues. V was cut by 7 bases and J by 1 base, with 14 bases left in between. DNA for the CDR3: TGTGCCAGCAAGCAAGACGGGGGTTCCTACGAGCAGTACTTC. Its protein product is CASKQDGGSYEQYF.

This clone has a single count. V is TRBV30 and J is TRBJ1-1, with D perhaps TRBD1 (5 bases). Deletions cut 3 bases from V and 10 bases from J, with 12 bases between. Germline assignment: CDR1 GTSNPN and CDR2 SVGIG (reference sequence). The CDR3 consists of 11 residues. CDR3 sequence (DNA): TGTGCCTGGAGAAGGGAGGGGTTAGCTTTCTTT. It is translated as CAWRREGLAFF. The full variable domain, with the rest looked up from reference TRBV30 and TRBJ1-1, is SQTIHQWPATLVQPVGSPLSLECTVEGTSNPNLYWYRQAAGRGLQLLFYSVGIGQISSEVPQNLSASRPQDRQFILSSKKLLLSDSGFYLCAWRREGLAFFGQGTRLTVV.

The chain carries TRBV27 and TRBJ2-4, with TRBD1 matching 10 bases. The V segment lost 5 bases and the J segment 7 bases; nucleotides outside the gene matches: 8. The germline CDR1 and CDR2 sequences are MNHEY and SMNVEV (reference sequence). This CDR3 region has 15 residues. CDR3 nucleotide sequence: TGTGCCAGCAGTAGGGTCCCGGGACAGGGGAACATTCAGTACTTC. Its translation: CASSRVPGQGNIQYF.

The chain carries TRBV19 and TRBJ2-3; TRBD1 aligns across 10 bases. V lost 6 bases, J lost 9 bases, and 9 bases stayed unmatched. This CDR3 has 14 amino acids. From germline, CDR1 is LNHDA and CDR2 SQIVND (reference sequence). The CDR3 loop reads CASRPGQGRGTQYF. Written as DNA, the CDR3 is TGTGCCAGTAGACCGGGACAGGGGAGGGGCACGCAGTATTTT.

The chain recombines TRBV7-6 with TRBJ2-1; 12 positions agree with TRBD2. The V segment lost 1 base and the J segment 6 bases; nucleotides outside the gene matches: 7. From germline, CDR1 is SGHVS and CDR2 FNYEAQ. The CDR3 runs 17 residues. CDR3 coding DNA: TGTGCCAGCAGCTTAGAAGTGGGACTAGCGGGCCGCAATGAGCAGTTCTTC. Translation: CASSLEVGLAGRNEQFF. Filled out from reference TRBV7-6 and TRBJ2-1, the complete variable domain reads GAGVSQSPRYKVTKRGQDVALRCDPISGHVSLYWYRQALGQGPEFLTYFNYEAQQDKSGLPNDRFSAERPEGSISTLTIQRTEQRDSAMYRCASSLEVGLAGRNEQFFGPGTRLTVL.

The genes are TRBV7-2 and TRBJ2-7, with a weak D call TRBD1 (6 bases). CDR1 is SGHTA and CDR2 is FQGNSA in the germline V gene. The CDR3 sequence is 14 residues long. With 3 bases removed from V and 1 base from J, the gap between germline ends came to 10 bases. The DNA of the CDR3 is TGTGCCAGCAGCTTGACAGGTTTTTCCTACGAGCAGTACTTC. This gives the protein CASSLTGFSYEQYF.

The chain carries TRBV6-1 and TRBJ2-7; D is perhaps TRBD1 (5 bases). The CDR3 has 12 residues. The germline V and J ends were trimmed by 6 bases and 5 bases, with 11 bases remaining between them. From germline, CDR1 is MNHNS and CDR2 SASEGT. The CDR3 bases are TGTGCCAGCAGCCCAGGGCGGAACGAGCAGTACTTC. Protein product: CASSPGRNEQYF.

The V and J genes are TRBV7-2 and TRBJ1-3; possibly TRBD1 for D (5 bases). This CDR3 has 17 residues. Germline CDR1 reads SGHTA; CDR2 reads FQGNSA. V gave up 0 bases and J gave up 0 bases, with 12 bases separating them. The CDR3: CASSLAIQAHSGNTIYF. Here the CDR3 DNA reads TGTGCCAGCAGCTTAGCAATACAGGCCCACTCTGGAAACACCATATATTTT. Based on the CDR3 plus reference TRBV7-2 and TRBJ1-3, the full variable domain is GAGVSQSPSNKVTEKGKDVELRCDPISGHTALYWYRQSLGQGLEFLIYFQGNSAPDKSGLPSDRFSAERTGGSVSTLTIQRTQQEDSAVYLCASSLAIQAHSGNTIYFGEGSWLTVV.

The chain has TRBV5-6 and TRBJ1-2, with 8 bases fitting TRBD1. Trimming at V came to 5 bases and at J to 5 bases, leaving 8 bases not matched to a gene. The CDR3 is 14 amino acids. Looked up from germline, CDR1 is SGHDT and CDR2 is YYEEEE. This CDR3 reads CASSRPDRAYGYTF. CDR3 in DNA: TGTGCCAGCAGTCGGCCGGACAGGGCTTATGGCTACACCTTC.

CDR3 coding DNA: TGCAGCGTTGTCAGCGGCAGGGAGGGCGAGCAGTACTTC. Its protein product is CSVVSGREGEQYF. The chain uses TRBV29-1 and TRBJ2-7, with 7 bases matching TRBD2. Germline trimming cut 4 bases from V and 6 bases from J; bases unmatched to any gene: 9. Germline V lookup: CDR1 SQVTM, CDR2 ANQGSEA. The CDR3 is 13 residues long.

The V gene is TRBV25-1, the J gene TRBJ2-1, with 7 bases fitting TRBD2. This CDR3 has 15 residues. The V and J ends lost 6 bases and 6 bases, in that order; junction bases with no gene match: 11. Looked up from germline, CDR1 is MGHDK and CDR2 is SYGVNS. The CDR3 DNA is TGTGCCAGCAGGTCCATGGGAGGGGACGGCAATGAGCAGTTCTTC. Amino acids: CASRSMGGDGNEQFF.

V and J are TRBV7-2 and TRBJ2-5, with a tentative D call TRBD1 (5 bases). The J call may be wrong; the DNA end is better matched by TRBJ2-7. The CDR3 length is 15 residues. CDR1 and CDR2 from the germline V gene are SGHTA and FQGNSA. CDR3 coding DNA: TGTGCCAGCAGCCCCCAGACAGTTCTTACCTACGAGCAGTACTTC. Protein: CASSPQTVLTYEQYF.

This clone showed up just once. The V gene is TRBV6-5, the J gene TRBJ1-1, with 8 positions matching TRBD1. The germline V gene encodes CDR1 MNHEY and CDR2 SVGAGI. The V gene end was trimmed by 3 bases and the J gene end by 4 bases; junction bases not matched to a gene: 7. The CDR3 runs 15 residues. The CDR3 DNA is TGTGCCAGCAGTTATTCTACAGGGGGACGCACTGAAGCTTTCTTT. Amino acid sequence: CASSYSTGGRTEAFF.

The chain links TRBV7-8 to TRBJ1-4; D unclear. The ends were cut back, 5 bases at V and 0 bases at J, with 10 bases in the middle. Looked up from germline, CDR1 is SGHVS and CDR2 is FQNEAQ. The CDR3 length is 15 residues. CDR3 coding DNA: TGTGCCAGCAGCCCAGGACTGCCAACTAATGAAAAACTGTTTTTT. Residues: CASSPGLPTNEKLFF.

The gene calls are TRBV5-1 and TRBJ2-7; D not resolved. The CDR3 is 13 amino acids. In germline, CDR1 is SGHRS, CDR2 YFSETQ. Trimming removed 0 bases from V and 3 bases from J, with 7 bases in between. The CDR3 spells CASSLGTGYEQYF. As DNA, the CDR3 is TGCGCCAGCAGCTTGGGCACCGGCTACGAGCAGTACTTC.

V usage is TRBV10-3 and J usage is TRBJ2-4; maybe TRBD2 (6 bases). V was cut by 5 bases and J by 2 bases, with 13 bases left in between. This CDR3 has 15 residues. CDR1 is ENHRY and CDR2 is SYGVKD in the germline V gene. In nucleotides, the CDR3 is TGTGCCATCAGTAGGGACTTTTTAACCAAAAACATTCAGTACTTC. Residues: CAISRDFLTKNIQYF.

This chain connects TRBV7-8 to TRBJ1-1; 7 positions agree with TRBD1. This CDR3 is built from 14 residues. Germline V CDR1 and CDR2: SGHVS, FQNEAQ. V trimming: 5 bases; J trimming: 4 bases; junction bases outside the gene matches: 7. In DNA form, the CDR3 reads TGTGCCAGCAGCAAACAGGGGTCGAGCACTGAAGCTTTCTTT. Residues: CASSKQGSSTEAFF.

V gene TRBV19 combines with J gene TRBJ2-3; D is uncertain. Germline loops: CDR1 LNHDA, CDR2 SQIVND (reference sequence). The CDR3 sequence is 16 residues long. V was pared by 5 bases and J by 4 bases, with 19 bases between. CDR3 nucleotides: TGTGCCAGTAGTTTAACAGCAGCCAGCCATTCAGATACGCAGTATTTT. Amino acid sequence: CASSLTAASHSDTQYF. The full variable domain, its missing parts supplied by reference TRBV19 and TRBJ2-3, is DGGITQSPKYLFRKEGQNVTLSCEQNLNHDAMYWYRQDPGQGLRLIYYSQIVNDFQKGDIAEGYSVSREKKESFPLTVTSAQKNPTAFYLCASSLTAASHSDTQYFGPGTRLTVL.